Each of the 16 T cell receptor beta chains below was sequenced from the same sample in a study of beta chain features in type 1 diabetes. Broader study findings: In every one of the four CD4+ subsets, TCRB CDR3s were moderately but significantly shorter in Type 1 diabetes patients.

Which antigens these TCRs recognize remains unknown. Every isolated RNA sample was fully reverse transcribed, so sequencing captured expressed TCRB transcripts. Repertoires were generated with immunoSEQ multiplex PCR, while TCRdb's copy carries only in-frame clones and drops some. The table shows about 240,000 clones, with about 15% occurring only once. The sequencing sample was made of naive CD4+ T cells from blood. These receptors all come from a young man with type 1 diabetes.

CDR3: CASSPLVFAKNIQYF. As DNA, the CDR3 is TGTGCCAGCAGCCCCCTTGTATTTGCCAAAAACATTCAGTACTTC. V usage is TRBV11-2 and J usage is TRBJ2-4, with D unclear. Looked up from germline, CDR1 is SGHAT and CDR2 is FQNNGV. CDR3 length: 15 residues. Trimming removed 5 bases at V and 1 base at J, with 12 bases between.

J is TRBJ2-1 and V is TRBV5-4; TRBD2 aligns across 12 bases. The V segment lost 2 bases and the J segment 7 bases; nucleotides outside the gene matches: 13. The CDR3 spans 18 residues. Germline lookup yields CDR1 SGHNT and CDR2 YYREEE (reference sequence). Written as DNA, the CDR3 is TGTGCCAGCAGCTTTGGGGGGCCTAGCGGGAGGGCCCGTAATGAGCAGTTCTTC. Translated, it gives CASSFGGPSGRARNEQFF.

This clone was counted a few times. The chain uses TRBV28 and TRBJ2-1; 7 nucleotides match TRBD1. J gave up 7 bases and V 11 bases, and 14 bases lay outside the gene matches. The germline V gene has CDR1 MDHEN and CDR2 SYDVKM. The CDR3 is 14 residues long. CDR3 DNA sequence: TGTGCCGGGGCCGGACAGGCAATGGGGAATGAGCAGTTCTTC. This encodes CAGAGQAMGNEQFF.

This clone was recorded a few times. The chain carries TRBV7-9 and TRBJ2-4, with TRBD1 matching 8 bases. The CDR3 runs 16 residues. The V segment lost 5 bases and the J segment 1 base; nucleotides outside the gene matches: 7. Germline lookup yields CDR1 SEHNR and CDR2 FQNEAQ (reference sequence). CDR3 region: CASSATGAGAKNIQYF. CDR3 DNA sequence: TGTGCCAGCAGCGCGACAGGGGCGGGGGCCAAAAACATTCAGTACTTC. Variable domain in full (rest from reference TRBV7-9 and TRBJ2-4): DTGVSQNPRHKITKRGQNVTFRCDPISEHNRLYWYRQTLGQGPEFLTYFQNEAQLEKSRLLSDRFSAERPKGSFSTLEIQRTEQGDSAMYLCASSATGAGAKNIQYFGAGTRLSVL.

The J gene is TRBJ2-5, the V gene TRBV7-8; 9 bases line up with TRBD1. CDR1 is SGHVS, CDR2 FQNEAQ, per germline. The CDR3 extends over 15 amino acids. Unmatched junction bases numbered 13, after V lost 3 bases and J lost 11 bases. The CDR3 sequence: CASSLGDREGGEQYF. The CDR3 nucleotides are TGTGCCAGCAGCTTGGGGGACAGGGAAGGTGGGGAGCAGTACTTC.

There are a few counts of this clone. The gene calls are TRBV7-2 and TRBJ2-7, with TRBD2 matching 15 bases. This CDR3 region has 17 residues. The J segment lost 4 bases and the V segment lost 1 base, leaving 5 bases of the junction unmatched. Germline V lookup: CDR1 SGHTA, CDR2 FQGNSA. This CDR3 reads CASSLVRGLAGGYEQYF. Written as DNA, the CDR3 is TGTGCCAGCAGCTTAGTGAGGGGACTAGCGGGGGGTTACGAGCAGTACTTC.

This chain links TRBV6-5 with TRBJ2-2, with no clear D. CDR3 length equals 12 residues. Germline CDR1 and CDR2: MNHEY and SVGAGI. The V end lost 6 bases, the J end lost 5 bases, and 7 bases lay between the germline ends. The CDR3 reads CASSRKTGELFF. The CDR3 coding sequence is TGTGCCAGCAGCCGTAAAACCGGGGAGCTGTTTTTT.

The genes are TRBV7-9 and TRBJ1-2; 7 bases fit TRBD1. V dropped 1 base and J dropped 8; count of bases not matched to a gene: 16. This CDR3 contains 17 residues. Looked up from germline, CDR1 is SEHNR and CDR2 is FQNEAQ (reference sequence). The chain's CDR3 is CASSLELGLTGLHGYTF. In DNA form, the CDR3 reads TGTGCCAGCAGCTTAGAACTGGGCCTGACAGGGCTCCACGGCTACACCTTC.

This clone was detected a few times. The chain carries TRBV7-9 and TRBJ1-2, with 7 bases lining up with TRBD1. CDR3 size: 14 residues. Trimming removed 8 bases from V and 2 bases from J; junction bases left unmatched: 8. Germline assignment: CDR1 SEHNR and CDR2 FQNEAQ (reference sequence). In nucleotides, the CDR3 is TGTGCCAGCTCACGGCAGGGGGACAACTATGGCTACACCTTC. Translating gives CASSRQGDNYGYTF.

The chain is built from TRBV5-1 and TRBJ1-2; TRBD1 agrees at 7 bases. CDR1 and CDR2 (germline): SGHRS, YFSETQ. This CDR3 has 13 amino acids. V was pared by 4 bases and J by 8 bases, with 8 bases of the junction left unmatched. CDR3 sequence: CASSTRGMDGYTF. In DNA, the CDR3 is TGCGCCAGCAGCACCAGGGGGATGGACGGCTACACCTTC.

This clone was seen only a few times. The gene calls are TRBV7-9 and TRBJ1-2; D gene unclear. Germline lookup yields CDR1 SEHNR and CDR2 FQNEAQ (reference sequence). Trimming took 1 base from V and 0 from J, leaving 6 bases between them. The CDR3 extends over 14 amino acids. The CDR3 sequence: CASSLDITNYGYTF. The CDR3 nucleotides read TGTGCCAGCAGCTTAGACATCACTAACTATGGCTACACCTTC.

This clone has a single count. This sequence joins TRBV18 and TRBJ1-1; D is undetermined. Trimming stripped 2 bases from V and 4 bases from J, with 8 bases between. The CDR3 has 13 amino acids. Germline V lookup: CDR1 KGHSH, CDR2 LQKENI. The CDR3 DNA reads TGTGCCAGCTCACCAGAGACAATCACTGAAGCTTTCTTT. This translates into CASSPETITEAFF.

This clone has only a few counts. The chain has TRBV7-2 and TRBJ2-2; 10 nucleotides line up with TRBD2. This CDR3 comprises 18 residues. After removal of 0 bases from V and 1 base from J, the junction contained 5 bases not matched to a gene. From germline, CDR1 is SGHTA and CDR2 FQGNSA. The CDR3 is CASSLALSGRGNTGELFF. The CDR3 DNA follows: TGTGCCAGCAGCTTAGCGCTGAGCGGGAGGGGGAACACCGGGGAGCTGTTTTTT.

The chain combines TRBV18 with TRBJ1-1; D is perhaps TRBD1 (5 bases). The CDR3 totals 12 residues. V shed 6 bases and J shed 6 bases, with 11 bases lying between them. Per the germline V gene, CDR1 is KGHSH and CDR2 is LQKENI. CDR3 nucleotides: TGTGCCAGCTCCGACAGTTCGGCTGAAGCTTTCTTT. Its translation: CASSDSSAEAFF.

The rearrangement joins TRBV25-1 to TRBJ2-1; 7 positions agree with TRBD2. There are 14 residues in the CDR3. V was clipped by 9 bases and J by 2 bases; unmatched bases: 7. Per the germline V gene, CDR1 is MGHDK and CDR2 is SYGVNS. For the CDR3, the DNA is TGTGCCAGAACCTCCCGGGGGGCCTACAATGAGCAGTTCTTC. Translated, it gives CARTSRGAYNEQFF.

The V and J genes are TRBV19 and TRBJ1-5; 7 bases are a match to TRBD1. The germline CDR1 and CDR2 sequences are LNHDA and SQIVND (reference sequence). Unmatched junction bases numbered 7, after V lost 3 bases and J lost 8 bases. This CDR3 is built from 14 residues. The CDR3 nucleotides are TGTGCCAGTAGTATTCGGACAGGTGGGGAGCCCCAGCATTTT. Translated, it gives CASSIRTGGEPQHF.